This T cell receptor beta chain was retrieved from a study of graft-versus-host responses after intestinal transplantation. Looking at the study overall: Each of the recipients got a multivisceral, liver-intestinal, or isolated intestinal transplant. Anti-thymocyte globulin induction preceded three to four years of tacrolimus and steroid maintenance in all recipients.

This CDR3 region has 13 residues. V shed 4 bases and J shed 9 bases, with 13 bases lying between them. Per germline, CDR1 SGHDN and CDR2 FVKESK. Study-wide results and caveats: Subjects displaying graft-donor T cell macrochimerism possessed elevated graft-versus-host to host-versus-graft clonal ratios inside allografts.

In the case of this clone: Its antigen is undetermined.

TCRdb's copy holds only in-frame clones and misses some; the assay was immunoSEQ multiplex PCR. Of approximately 82,000 clones in the sample, 91% were seen once. Source: unstimulated CD4+ T cells sorted from spleen or lymph node cells, taken before intestinal transplant. The TCR was taken from a human donor who received an intestinal transplant. The V call is TRBV14, the J call TRBJ2-1, with D unresolved. In DNA, the CDR3 is TGTGCCAGCAGCCCTATACTTACGGGTGAGCAGTTCTTC. Protein sequence: CASSPILTGEQFF.